These 18 T cell receptor beta chains came from one sample sequenced in a study of brain metastases from non-small cell lung cancer. Measured with immunoSEQ multiplex PCR; TCRdb has only the in-frame clones, and not every one. The table lists several hundred clones, 75% to 90% of them singletons, with approximately 10% in the top ten. The sequencing sample was made of tissue from a brain metastasis. The receptors shown here come from a donor over 35 with non-small cell lung cancer.

The genes are TRBV7-3 and TRBJ1-1; D gene uncertain. Germline V gene sequence: CDR1 SGHTA, CDR2 FQGTGA. The CDR3 runs to 13 residues. V lost 4 bases and J lost 5, with 11 bases in between. The CDR3 region is CASSSLGGTEAFF. The CDR3 nucleotides are TGTGCCAGCAGCTCCCTTGGAGGGACTGAAGCTTTCTTT.

The chain is built from TRBV7-9 and TRBJ2-1; 10 bases match TRBD1. V dropped 0 bases and J dropped 7; count of bases not matched to a gene: 9. The CDR3 extends over 17 amino acids. Germline values: CDR1 SEHNR, CDR2 FQNEAQ (reference sequence). CDR3 coding DNA: TGTGCCAGCAGCTTAGCGTCGGGTGACAGGGGGCGGAATGAGCAGTTCTTC. The encoded protein is CASSLASGDRGRNEQFF.

This chain uses TRBV27 with TRBJ2-1, with 8 bases fitting TRBD1. Germline V gene data show CDR1 as MNHEY and CDR2 as SMNVEV (reference sequence). This CDR3 contains 15 residues. Trimming cost V 0 bases and J 8 bases; bases outside gene matches: 6. In DNA form, the CDR3 reads TGTGCCAGCAGTTTATCGGGGACAGGAATCTATGAGCAGTTCTTC. Protein product: CASSLSGTGIYEQFF.

The chain has TRBV28 and TRBJ1-2, with D possibly being TRBD1 (6 bases). The CDR3 is 14 amino acids. V lost 5 bases, J lost 7 bases, and 17 bases lay in between. Germline lookup yields CDR1 MDHEN and CDR2 SYDVKM. In DNA, the CDR3 is TGTGCCAGCAGTCCCCCTTGGAGGGACACTGGCTACACCTTC. It encodes CASSPPWRDTGYTF.

For this clone: At one end, the junction sequence differs from germline, possibly due to a read error. The chain couples TRBV7-6 to TRBJ1-2; weak D call: TRBD1 (5 bases). The germline CDR1 and CDR2 sequences are SGHVS and FNYEAQ. The CDR3 covers 13 residues. The chain's CDR3 is CASSLALGVGYTF. CDR3 coding DNA: TGTGCCAGCAGCCTAGCGTTAGGGGTTGGCTACACCTTC.

The chain recombines TRBV2 with TRBJ2-7, with a possible D match to TRBD1 (5 bases). This CDR3 is 13 amino acids long. Germline V lookup: CDR1 SNHLY, CDR2 FYNNEI. The V and J ends lost 3 bases and 4 bases respectively, with 10 bases between them. This chain's CDR3 is CASSELQGYEQYF. The CDR3 DNA sequence: TGTGCCAGCAGTGAGCTCCAGGGATACGAGCAGTACTTC.

As concerns this clone: This sample also contains other DNA sequences that code for the same CDR3. The gene calls are TRBV27 and TRBJ2-7; possibly TRBD2 for D (6 bases). Germline-derived CDR1 and CDR2 are MNHEY and SMNVEV (reference sequence). V was trimmed by 3 bases and J by 4 bases, leaving 10 bases between them. The CDR3 is made up of 13 amino acids. CDR3 sequence: CASSFGSGYEQYF. DNA for the CDR3: TGTGCCAGCAGTTTCGGGAGCGGTTACGAGCAGTACTTC.

The genes are TRBV5-4 and TRBJ2-3, with D perhaps TRBD2 (7 bases). The V end lost 0 bases, the J end lost 0 bases, and 14 bases lay between the germline ends. The CDR3 is 17 amino acids. Germline loops: CDR1 SGHNT, CDR2 YYREEE (reference sequence). The CDR3 loop is CASSLGGAAGSTDTQYF. The CDR3 DNA reads as TGTGCCAGCAGCTTGGGGGGGGCAGCGGGGAGCACAGATACGCAGTATTTT.

J is TRBJ2-1 and V is TRBV6-5; D tentatively reads TRBD1 or TRBD2 (5 bases each). Trimming removed 11 bases at V and 5 bases at J, with 7 bases between. The CDR3 runs 10 residues. Germline lookup yields CDR1 MNHEY and CDR2 SVGAGI. CDR3 DNA sequence: TGTGCCGGGGGTGACAATGAGCAGTTCTTC. Amino acids: CAGGDNEQFF.

This clone has a handful of counts. The rearrangement joins TRBV27 to TRBJ1-5; no reliable D call. V was shortened by 6 bases and J by 4 bases, with 16 bases between the two germline ends. The CDR3 consists of 15 residues. CDR1 is MNHEY, CDR2 SMNVEV, per germline (reference sequence). CDR3 amino acids: CASSPQNVGNQPQHF. In nucleotides, the CDR3 is TGTGCCAGCAGCCCCCAGAACGTGGGTAATCAGCCCCAGCATTTT.

This clone was recorded a few times. V is TRBV19 and J is TRBJ2-3, with D possibly being TRBD1 (6 bases). The length of the CDR3 is 15 residues. The V gene's germline CDR1 is LNHDA and CDR2 SQIVND (reference sequence). The V end lost 4 bases, the J end lost 0 bases, and 11 bases lay between the germline ends. The CDR3 DNA is TGTGCCAGTAGTACAGGACAGATTAGCACAGATACGCAGTATTTT. Its translation is CASSTGQISTDTQYF.

V usage is TRBV6-5 and J usage is TRBJ1-2; D may be TRBD1 (5 bases). Germline V gene sequence: CDR1 MNHEY, CDR2 SVGAGI. V lost 6 bases and J 8 bases, leaving 19 bases between the germline ends. The CDR3 spans 14 residues. CDR3 DNA: TGTGCCAGCAGCCGGGACGCCCTCCCGGCGGGCTACACCTTC. This codes for CASSRDALPAGYTF.

The chain has TRBV29-1 and TRBJ1-1; D is uncertain. Germline-derived CDR1 and CDR2 are SQVTM and ANQGSEA. Trimming stripped 6 bases from V and 2 bases from J, with 10 bases between. CDR3 length: 12 residues. The chain's CDR3 is CSVCHINTEAFF. CDR3 DNA: TGCAGCGTCTGCCATATAAACACTGAAGCTTTCTTT.

The chain carries TRBV5-5 and TRBJ1-2; TRBD1 agrees at 9 bases. V lost 4 bases, J lost 7 bases, and 11 bases stayed unmatched. Germline V lookup: CDR1 SGHKS, CDR2 YYEKEE (reference sequence). The CDR3 covers 15 residues. The CDR3 DNA follows: TGTGCCAGCAGCCTGCGACAGGGGGTTATGCGTGGCTACACCTTC. It yields the protein CASSLRQGVMRGYTF.

The chain uses TRBV7-9 and TRBJ1-2; D is uncertain. V was trimmed by 4 bases and J by 1 base, leaving 13 bases between them. Germline CDR1 is SEHNR and CDR2 is FQNEAQ (reference sequence). The CDR3 consists of 15 residues. CDR3 region: CASSSAGSGNYGYTF. The CDR3, as DNA: TGTGCCAGCAGCTCCGCGGGGTCCGGTAACTATGGCTACACCTTC.

J is TRBJ2-5 and V is TRBV29-1; TRBD1 agrees at 9 bases. J lost 3 bases, V lost 6 bases, and 20 bases had no gene match. CDR1 is SQVTM and CDR2 is ANQGSEA in the germline V gene. There are 18 residues in the CDR3. CDR3 amino acids: CSVGQGPPGIGMEETQYF. The CDR3 DNA reads TGCAGCGTAGGACAGGGGCCCCCGGGGATAGGTATGGAAGAGACCCAGTACTTC.

J is TRBJ1-2 and V is TRBV25-1; 9 positions agree with TRBD1. CDR1 is MGHDK, CDR2 SYGVNS, per germline. The CDR3 runs 14 residues. Trimming took 6 bases from V and 1 from J; bases not matched to a gene: 3. CDR3 nucleotides: TGTGCCAGCAGCCGGACAGGGGATAACTATGGCTACACCTTC. It specifies CASSRTGDNYGYTF.

The chain recombines TRBV7-9 with TRBJ1-4; TRBD1 agrees at 7 bases. The V and J ends lost 4 bases and 6 bases, in that order; junction bases with no gene match: 11. Germline loops: CDR1 SEHNR, CDR2 FQNEAQ (reference sequence). The CDR3 loop spans 16 amino acids. The DNA for the CDR3 is TGTGCCAGCAGCTCCGGCCGGTTAACAGGGGATGAAAAACTGTTTTTT. Protein sequence: CASSSGRLTGDEKLFF.